The rows below give T cell receptor beta chains drawn from one sample of a study of cytomegalovirus exposure and HLA in healthy donors. Profiling relied on immunoSEQ multiplex PCR, and the TCRdb table lists in-frame clones only, not all of them. The data contain about 110,000 clones, 75% to 80% of them seen just once; the ten biggest clones take up approximately 1.2%. The specimen sequenced was PBMCs. The source of these receptors is a woman in her twenties or thirties in good health and CMV-seronegative. CDR3s include the opening cysteine and the closing phenylalanine or tryptophan. D genes are given only for firm matches. Rows give clone size only sometimes, using once, few, many, or a class for an expanded clone.

j_call: TRBJ1-1
clone_size: .
d_call: .
v_call: TRBV28
cdr3_aa: CASRFMGRAFF
cdr3_nt: TGTGCCAGCAGATTTATGGGCAGAGCTTTCTTT

j_call: TRBJ1-6
clone_size: .
d_call: .
v_call: TRBV25-1
cdr3_aa: CASSEPGLRGNNSPLHF
cdr3_nt: TGTGCCAGCAGTGAACCTGGGTTACGGGGTAATAATTCACCCCTCCACTTT

j_call: TRBJ2-3
clone_size: .
d_call: TRBD2
v_call: TRBV5-4
cdr3_aa: CASSLSGRGSTDTQYF
cdr3_nt: TGTGCCAGCAGCTTGTCTGGGAGGGGAAGCACAGATACGCAGTATTTT

j_call: TRBJ2-1
clone_size: .
d_call: TRBD2
v_call: TRBV19
cdr3_aa: CASSIGTELAGESYNEQFF
cdr3_nt: TGTGCCAGTAGTATAGGAACGGAGTTAGCGGGAGAATCCTACAATGAGCAGTTCTTC

j_call: TRBJ1-2
clone_size: .
d_call: TRBD1
v_call: TRBV4-2
cdr3_aa: CASSHPRDSIYGYTF
cdr3_nt: TGTGCCAGCAGCCACCCTCGGGACAGTATTTATGGCTACACCTTC

j_call: TRBJ1-6
clone_size: .
d_call: TRBD1
v_call: TRBV2
cdr3_aa: CASSAPRQGGNSPLHF
cdr3_nt: TGTGCCAGCAGTGCCCCCCGACAGGGGGGAAATTCACCCCTCCACTTT

j_call: TRBJ2-1
clone_size: .
d_call: .
v_call: TRBV28
cdr3_aa: CASSHLVGSARYNEQFF
cdr3_nt: TGTGCCAGCAGCCATTTGGTGGGGAGCGCTCGCTACAATGAGCAGTTCTTC

j_call: TRBJ2-1
clone_size: .
d_call: .
v_call: TRBV4-2
cdr3_aa: CASSQGLANEQFF
cdr3_nt: TGTGCCAGCAGCCAAGGCCTAGCAAATGAGCAGTTCTTC

j_call: TRBJ1-2
clone_size: .
d_call: .
v_call: TRBV28
cdr3_aa: CASSFGDSFYGYTF
cdr3_nt: TGTGCCAGCAGTTTTGGCGACAGCTTCTATGGCTACACCTTC

j_call: TRBJ1-4
clone_size: .
d_call: .
v_call: TRBV5-1
cdr3_aa: CASSLGGYEKLFF
cdr3_nt: TGCGCCAGCAGCTTGGGGGGCTATGAAAAACTGTTTTTT

j_call: TRBJ2-6
clone_size: once
d_call: .
v_call: TRBV4-2
cdr3_aa: CAQPPRSGANVLTF
cdr3_nt: TGTGCTCAACCGCCGCGCTCTGGGGCCAACGTCCTGACTTTC

j_call: TRBJ2-5
clone_size: once
d_call: .
v_call: TRBV7-3
cdr3_aa: CASSKTSGETQYF
cdr3_nt: TGTGCCAGCAGCAAGACTAGTGGAGAGACCCAGTACTTC

j_call: TRBJ2-7
clone_size: .
d_call: .
v_call: TRBV5-6
cdr3_aa: CASSSFGGFNEQYF
cdr3_nt: TGTGCCAGCAGCTCCTTCGGAGGGTTCAACGAGCAGTACTTC

j_call: TRBJ1-1
clone_size: .
d_call: .
v_call: TRBV2
cdr3_aa: CASRRQEAFF
cdr3_nt: TGTGCCAGCAGGCGGCAGGAAGCTTTCTTT

j_call: TRBJ1-2
clone_size: few
d_call: TRBD1
v_call: TRBV6-4
cdr3_aa: CASSDSAGGGYGYTF
cdr3_nt: TGTGCCAGCAGTGACTCGGCAGGGGGTGGCTATGGCTACACCTTC

j_call: TRBJ1-6
clone_size: .
d_call: .
v_call: TRBV4-1
cdr3_aa: CASSQASRGVSYNSPLHF
cdr3_nt: TGCGCCAGCAGCCAAGCTTCCAGGGGAGTTTCCTATAATTCACCCCTCCACTTT

j_call: TRBJ2-2
clone_size: .
d_call: .
v_call: TRBV7-2
cdr3_aa: CASSLTGYTGELFF
cdr3_nt: TGTGCCAGCAGCTTAACAGGATACACCGGGGAGCTGTTTTTT

j_call: TRBJ2-3
clone_size: .
d_call: TRBD1
v_call: TRBV11-1
cdr3_aa: CASSPRTGGTDTQYF
cdr3_nt: TGTGCCAGCAGCCCAAGGACAGGAGGCACAGATACGCAGTATTTT

j_call: TRBJ2-7
clone_size: .
d_call: TRBD2
v_call: TRBV30
cdr3_aa: CAWSTLRREGLEGEQYF
cdr3_nt: TGTGCCTGGAGTACCTTAAGGCGGGAGGGGCTGGAAGGCGAGCAGTACTTC

j_call: TRBJ1-2
clone_size: .
d_call: .
v_call: TRBV25-1
cdr3_aa: CASSEAGYVGYTF
cdr3_nt: TGTGCCAGCAGTGAGGCAGGGTACGTCGGCTACACCTTC

j_call: TRBJ1-1
clone_size: .
d_call: .
v_call: TRBV6-5
cdr3_aa: CASSQGGTEAFF
cdr3_nt: TGTGCCAGCAGCCAGGGTGGCACTGAAGCTTTCTTT

j_call: TRBJ2-7
clone_size: few
d_call: .
v_call: TRBV27
cdr3_aa: CASSPRGDKDYEQYF
cdr3_nt: TGTGCCAGCAGTCCCAGGGGGGACAAGGACTACGAGCAGTACTTC

j_call: TRBJ1-1
clone_size: .
d_call: .
v_call: TRBV19
cdr3_aa: CASRDGRGTEAFF
cdr3_nt: TGTGCCAGCCGGGACGGGCGGGGGACTGAAGCTTTCTTT

j_call: TRBJ2-7
clone_size: .
d_call: TRBD2
v_call: TRBV6-5
cdr3_aa: CASSYSISGGSYEQYF
cdr3_nt: TGTGCCAGCAGTTACTCGATTAGCGGGGGATCGTACGAGCAGTACTTC

j_call: TRBJ1-3
clone_size: .
d_call: TRBD1
v_call: TRBV30
cdr3_aa: CAWSRQGFGNTIYF
cdr3_nt: TGTGCCTGGAGTCGACAGGGGTTTGGAAACACCATATATTTT

j_call: TRBJ2-1
clone_size: .
d_call: .
v_call: TRBV11-2
cdr3_aa: CASSQGSPSSYNEQFF
cdr3_nt: TGTGCCAGCAGCCAGGGGAGCCCAAGCTCCTACAATGAGCAGTTCTTC

j_call: TRBJ2-7
clone_size: .
d_call: TRBD2
v_call: TRBV7-2
cdr3_aa: CASSPGTSGRNVAYEQYF
cdr3_nt: TGTGCCAGCAGCCCAGGGACTAGCGGGAGGAATGTCGCCTACGAGCAGTACTTC

j_call: TRBJ1-4
clone_size: .
d_call: TRBD1
v_call: TRBV5-1
cdr3_aa: CASRQGVNNEKLFF
cdr3_nt: TGCGCCAGTCGACAGGGGGTTAATAATGAAAAACTGTTTTTT

j_call: TRBJ1-4
clone_size: .
d_call: TRBD1
v_call: TRBV9
cdr3_aa: CASSSGGQGKEKLFF
cdr3_nt: TGTGCCAGCAGTTCAGGGGGACAGGGGAAGGAAAAACTGTTTTTT

j_call: TRBJ1-6
clone_size: .
d_call: .
v_call: TRBV28
cdr3_aa: CASSSWGPYNSPLHF
cdr3_nt: TGTGCCAGCAGTTCTTGGGGCCCCTATAATTCACCCCTCCACTTT

j_call: TRBJ2-7
clone_size: .
d_call: TRBD2
v_call: TRBV29-1
cdr3_aa: CSVMGGDFSKLEQYF
cdr3_nt: TGCAGCGTCATGGGGGGGGACTTTTCTAAGTTAGAGCAGTACTTC

j_call: TRBJ2-2
clone_size: once
d_call: TRBD1
v_call: TRBV9
cdr3_aa: CASSVVGQGTGELFF
cdr3_nt: TGTGCCAGCAGCGTAGTGGGACAGGGCACCGGGGAGCTGTTTTTT

j_call: TRBJ2-7
clone_size: many
d_call: .
v_call: TRBV7-9
cdr3_aa: CASSPGSYEQYF
cdr3_nt: TGTGCCAGCAGCCCGGGATCCTACGAGCAGTACTTC

j_call: TRBJ2-4
clone_size: .
d_call: .
v_call: TRBV7-2
cdr3_aa: CASSLPPSGTRAKNIQYF
cdr3_nt: TGTGCCAGCAGCTTACCCCCCTCCGGTACTAGGGCCAAAAACATTCAGTACTTC

j_call: TRBJ2-1
clone_size: once
d_call: .
v_call: TRBV20-1
cdr3_aa: CSVSTPNEQFF
cdr3_nt: TGCAGTGTCTCTACTCCCAATGAGCAGTTCTTC

j_call: TRBJ2-5
clone_size: .
d_call: TRBD2
v_call: TRBV2
cdr3_aa: CASSEPSGAQETQYF
cdr3_nt: TGTGCCAGCAGTGAGCCTAGCGGGGCTCAAGAGACCCAGTACTTC

j_call: TRBJ1-1
clone_size: .
d_call: .
v_call: TRBV9
cdr3_aa: CASSRTNTEAFF
cdr3_nt: TGTGCCAGCAGCAGGACTAACACTGAAGCTTTCTTT

j_call: TRBJ1-4
clone_size: few
d_call: .
v_call: TRBV2
cdr3_aa: CASSGPPTGNEKLFF
cdr3_nt: TGTGCCAGCAGCGGACCCCCAACAGGGAATGAAAAACTGTTTTTT

j_call: TRBJ2-7
clone_size: .
d_call: TRBD1
v_call: TRBV30
cdr3_aa: CAWRKTGGYEQYF
cdr3_nt: TGTGCCTGGAGGAAGACAGGGGGCTACGAGCAGTACTTC

j_call: TRBJ2-7
clone_size: .
d_call: .
v_call: TRBV7-9
cdr3_aa: CASSLLQTYEQYF
cdr3_nt: TGTGCCAGCAGCTTACTCCAGACCTACGAGCAGTACTTC

j_call: TRBJ1-5
clone_size: .
d_call: TRBD1
v_call: TRBV29-1
cdr3_aa: CSAGQGDRQPQHF
cdr3_nt: TGCAGCGCTGGACAGGGGGATAGGCAGCCCCAGCATTTT

j_call: TRBJ2-7
clone_size: .
d_call: TRBD1
v_call: TRBV5-6
cdr3_aa: CASSDDRASYEQYF
cdr3_nt: TGTGCCAGCAGCGATGACAGGGCCTCCTACGAGCAGTACTTC

j_call: TRBJ1-1
clone_size: .
d_call: .
v_call: TRBV9
cdr3_aa: CASSVQGNTEAFF
cdr3_nt: TGTGCCAGCAGCGTTCAGGGTAACACTGAAGCTTTCTTT

j_call: TRBJ1-2
clone_size: .
d_call: TRBD1
v_call: TRBV2
cdr3_aa: CASTRGTDYGYTF
cdr3_nt: TGTGCCAGCACCAGAGGGACAGACTATGGCTACACCTTC

j_call: TRBJ2-7
clone_size: .
d_call: .
v_call: TRBV19
cdr3_aa: CASSVRDTNEQYF
cdr3_nt: TGTGCCAGTAGTGTCCGGGACACCAACGAGCAGTACTTC

j_call: TRBJ2-1
clone_size: .
d_call: TRBD1
v_call: TRBV4-3
cdr3_aa: CASSQGGQILRQFF
cdr3_nt: TGCGCCAGCAGCCAAGGGGGACAGATCTTACGGCAGTTCTTC

j_call: TRBJ1-2
clone_size: .
d_call: .
v_call: TRBV6-1
cdr3_aa: CASSVAGYGYTF
cdr3_nt: TGTGCCAGCAGTGTCGCCGGCTATGGCTACACCTTC

j_call: TRBJ2-5
clone_size: .
d_call: .
v_call: TRBV5-1
cdr3_aa: CASSLARTGLTLRETQYF
cdr3_nt: TGCGCCAGCAGCTTGGCCCGGACAGGACTAACCCTCCGGGAGACCCAGTACTTC

j_call: TRBJ2-3
clone_size: .
d_call: .
v_call: TRBV9
cdr3_aa: CASSTRTVPDTQYF
cdr3_nt: TGTGCCAGCAGCACCCGGACTGTCCCCGATACGCAGTATTTT

j_call: TRBJ2-7
clone_size: .
d_call: .
v_call: TRBV27
cdr3_aa: CASSPGLYGPEQYF
cdr3_nt: TGTGCCAGCAGCCCCGGTCTTTATGGGCCCGAGCAGTACTTC

j_call: TRBJ2-7
clone_size: .
d_call: .
v_call: TRBV5-4
cdr3_aa: CASSLRGGGSEQYF
cdr3_nt: TGTGCCAGCAGCTTGAGAGGGGGTGGGTCCGAGCAGTACTTC